This TCR beta chain was observed in a study of blood T cell repertoires in COVID-19. Looking at the study overall: Whether acute or convalescent, the COVID-19 samples came from the United States, Italy and Spain.

Seattle patients were enrolled during active infection and followed longitudinally. As processed by the authors: Researchers report that nucleated cell counts were estimated from reference gene primer amplification. Assay: immunoSEQ multiplex PCR; the TCRdb copy retains only in-frame clones and omits some. V and J calls and clone size are given by that table; D and trimming were obtained from the DNA. Of some 220,000 clones in the sample, approximately 85% are singletons; the top ten hold approximately 5.1%. The germline CDR1 and CDR2 sequences are SGHNT and YYREEE (reference sequence). The CDR3 is 13 amino acids. V was trimmed by 4 bases and J by 2 bases, leaving 10 bases between them.

The chain joins TRBV5-4 to TRBJ2-7, with D perhaps matching TRBD1 (6 bases). Source material: peripheral blood. This TCR derives from a man aged 50 or older with COVID-19, enrolled during active disease. The CDR3 sequence is CASSIGGTYEQYF. As DNA, the CDR3 is TGTGCCAGCAGCATAGGGGGAACCTACGAGCAGTACTTC.